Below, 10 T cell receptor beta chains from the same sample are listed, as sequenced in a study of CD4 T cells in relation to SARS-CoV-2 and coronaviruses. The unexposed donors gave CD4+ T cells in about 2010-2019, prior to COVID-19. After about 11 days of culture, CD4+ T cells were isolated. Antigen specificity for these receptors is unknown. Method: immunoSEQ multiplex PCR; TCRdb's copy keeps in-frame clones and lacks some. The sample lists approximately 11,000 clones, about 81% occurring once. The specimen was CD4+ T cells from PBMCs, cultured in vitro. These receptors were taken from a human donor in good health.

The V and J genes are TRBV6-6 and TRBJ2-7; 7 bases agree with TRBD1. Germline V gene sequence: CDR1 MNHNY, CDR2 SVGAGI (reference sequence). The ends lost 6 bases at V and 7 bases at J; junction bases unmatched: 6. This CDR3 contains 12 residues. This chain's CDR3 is CASRSTGNEQYF. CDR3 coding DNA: TGTGCCAGCAGATCGACAGGGAATGAGCAGTACTTC.

The CDR3 region has the DNA TGTGCCTGGAGTGCCGGGACTAGGTTTTACGAGCAGTACTTC. This encodes CAWSAGTRFYEQYF. J is TRBJ2-7 and V is TRBV30, with 8 bases aligning to TRBD2. With 1 base clipped from V and 4 bases from J, the junction kept 6 bases outside the gene matches. The germline CDR1 and CDR2 sequences are GTSNPN and SVGIG (reference sequence). CDR3 length equals 14 residues. The entire variable domain, with the rest obtained from reference TRBV30 and TRBJ2-7, is as follows: SQTIHQWPATLVQPVGSPLSLECTVEGTSNPNLYWYRQAAGRGLQLLFYSVGIGQISSEVPQNLSASRPQDRQFILSSKKLLLSDSGFYLCAWSAGTRFYEQYFGPGTRLTVT.

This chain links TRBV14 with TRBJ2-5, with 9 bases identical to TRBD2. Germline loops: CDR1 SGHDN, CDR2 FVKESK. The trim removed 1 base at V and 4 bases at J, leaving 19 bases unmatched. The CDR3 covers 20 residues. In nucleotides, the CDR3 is TGTGCCAGCAGCCAAGTAGCCTCGTGGCTAGCGGGGAAGGGGCGAGAGACCCAGTACTTC. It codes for CASSQVASWLAGKGRETQYF.

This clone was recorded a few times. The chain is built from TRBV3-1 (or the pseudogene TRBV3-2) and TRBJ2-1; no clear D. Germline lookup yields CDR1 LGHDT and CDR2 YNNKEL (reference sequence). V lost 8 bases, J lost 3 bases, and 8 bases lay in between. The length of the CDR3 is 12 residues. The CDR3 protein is CASGSFYNEQFF. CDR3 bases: TGTGCCAGCGGGTCCTTCTACAATGAGCAGTTCTTC.

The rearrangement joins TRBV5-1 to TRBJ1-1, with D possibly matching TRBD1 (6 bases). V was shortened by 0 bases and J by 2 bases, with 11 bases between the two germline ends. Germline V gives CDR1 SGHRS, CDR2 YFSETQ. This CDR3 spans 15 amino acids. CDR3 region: CASSLGTAENTEAFF. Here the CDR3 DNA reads TGCGCCAGCAGCTTGGGGACAGCTGAAAACACTGAAGCTTTCTTT.

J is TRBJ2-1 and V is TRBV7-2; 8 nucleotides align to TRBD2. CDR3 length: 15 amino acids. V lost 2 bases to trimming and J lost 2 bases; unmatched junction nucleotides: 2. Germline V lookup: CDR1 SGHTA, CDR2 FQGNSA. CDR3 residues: CASSLYGGAYNEQFF. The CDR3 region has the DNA TGTGCCAGCAGCTTATACGGGGGGGCCTACAATGAGCAGTTCTTC.

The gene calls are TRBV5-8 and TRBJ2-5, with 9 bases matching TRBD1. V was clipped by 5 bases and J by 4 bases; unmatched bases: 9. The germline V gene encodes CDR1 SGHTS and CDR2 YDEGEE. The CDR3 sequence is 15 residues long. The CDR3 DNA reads TGTGCCAGCAGTTACTACAGGGGGCGCGCAGAGACCCAGTACTTC. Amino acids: CASSYYRGRAETQYF.

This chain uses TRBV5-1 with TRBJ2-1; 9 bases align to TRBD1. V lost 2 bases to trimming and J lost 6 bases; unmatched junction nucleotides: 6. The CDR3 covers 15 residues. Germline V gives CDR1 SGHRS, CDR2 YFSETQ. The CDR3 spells CASSLSGQGTNEQFF. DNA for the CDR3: TGCGCCAGCAGCTTAAGCGGACAGGGGACCAATGAGCAGTTCTTC.

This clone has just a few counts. The CDR3 DNA reads as TGCAGTGCTAGTGGGGACTCTAGGCATAGTGAGCAGTTCTTC. Encoded protein: CSASGDSRHSEQFF. The chain links TRBV20-1 to TRBJ2-1; possibly TRBD2 for D (6 bases). Trimming pared 3 bases from V and 9 bases from J, leaving 18 bases between. Germline V gene sequence: CDR1 DFQATT, CDR2 SNEGSKA (reference sequence). This CDR3 is built from 14 residues.

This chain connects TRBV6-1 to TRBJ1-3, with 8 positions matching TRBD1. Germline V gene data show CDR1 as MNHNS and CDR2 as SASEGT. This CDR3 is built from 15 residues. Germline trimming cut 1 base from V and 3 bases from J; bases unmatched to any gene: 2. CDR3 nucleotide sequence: TGTGCCAGCAGTGAAGACAGGGGGGTTGGAAACACCATATATTTT. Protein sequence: CASSEDRGVGNTIYF.